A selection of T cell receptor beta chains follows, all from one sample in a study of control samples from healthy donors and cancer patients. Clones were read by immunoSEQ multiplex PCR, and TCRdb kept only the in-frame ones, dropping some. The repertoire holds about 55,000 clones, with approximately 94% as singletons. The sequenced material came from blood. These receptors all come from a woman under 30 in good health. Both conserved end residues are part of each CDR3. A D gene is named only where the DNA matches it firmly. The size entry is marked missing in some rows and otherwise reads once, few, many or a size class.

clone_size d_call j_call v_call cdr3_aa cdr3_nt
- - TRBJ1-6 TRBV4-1 CASSQETSDSPLHF TGCGCCAGCAGCCAAGAAACCAGCGATTCACCCCTCCACTTT
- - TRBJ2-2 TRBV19 CASSHGTNYGELFF TGTGCCAGTAGTCACGGGACGAATTACGGGGAGCTGTTTTTT
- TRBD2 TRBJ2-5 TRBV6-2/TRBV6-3 CASSSRGLAGGLDETQYF TGTGCCAGCAGTTCCCGAGGACTAGCGGGGGGGCTGGATGAGACCCAGTACTTC
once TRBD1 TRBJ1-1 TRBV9 CASSAQQGASTEAFF TGTGCCAGCAGCGCGCAACAGGGGGCTAGCACTGAAGCTTTCTTT
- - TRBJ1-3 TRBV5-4 CASSYETGGNTIYF TGTGCCAGCAGCTACGAGACAGGTGGAAACACCATATATTTT
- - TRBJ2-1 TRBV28 CASSFRTNNEQFF TGTGCCAGCAGTTTTAGGACCAACAATGAGCAGTTCTTC
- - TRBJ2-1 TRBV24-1 CATSGRQFF TGTGCCACCAGTGGTCGGCAGTTCTTC
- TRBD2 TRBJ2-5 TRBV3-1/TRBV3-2 CASSQRGARYQETQYF TGTGCCAGCAGCCAGCGGGGGGCCCGGTACCAAGAGACCCAGTACTTC
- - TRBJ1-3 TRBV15 CATSRDFQAAGNTIYF TGTGCCACCAGCAGAGATTTTCAGGCGGCGGGGAACACCATATATTTT
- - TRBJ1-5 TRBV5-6 CASSLGLGRGGSNQPQHF TGTGCCAGCAGCTTGGGGTTGGGGCGGGGAGGAAGCAATCAGCCCCAGCATTTT
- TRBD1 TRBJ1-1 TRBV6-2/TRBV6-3 CASSYFTGAPDTEAFF TGTGCCAGCAGTTACTTTACAGGGGCGCCGGACACTGAAGCTTTCTTT
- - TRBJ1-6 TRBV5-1 CASSLYSDYNSPLHF TGCGCCAGCAGCTTGTACAGCGACTATAATTCACCCCTCCACTTT
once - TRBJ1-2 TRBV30 CAWSGGGAQFLNYGYTF TGTGCCTGGAGTGGGGGAGGGGCACAGTTTCTTAACTATGGCTACACCTTC
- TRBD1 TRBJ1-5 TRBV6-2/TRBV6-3 CASSYLRTGVNQPQHF TGTGCCAGCAGTTACCTTAGGACAGGGGTTAATCAGCCCCAGCATTTT
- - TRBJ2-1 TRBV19 CASSMQGRGNEQFF TGTGCCAGTAGTATGCAGGGGAGGGGCAATGAGCAGTTCTTC
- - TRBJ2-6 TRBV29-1 CSVLSGANVLTF TGCAGCGTTCTCTCTGGGGCCAACGTCCTGACTTTC
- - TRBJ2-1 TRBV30 CAWSNGQGSSDEQFF TGTGCCTGGAGTAACGGGCAGGGGTCATCGGATGAGCAGTTCTTC
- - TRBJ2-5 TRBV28 CASSSELETQYF TGTGCCAGCAGTTCAGAGTTGGAGACCCAGTACTTC
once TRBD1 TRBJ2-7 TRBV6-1 CASSANPQGWNLREQYF TGTGCCAGCAGTGCAAATCCACAGGGGTGGAATCTACGCGAGCAGTACTTC
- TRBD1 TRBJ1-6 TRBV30 CAWSGDRGGSPLHF TGTGCCTGGAGTGGAGACAGGGGAGGGTCACCCCTCCACTTT
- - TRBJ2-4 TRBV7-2 CASSQRARAKNIQYF TGTGCCAGCAGCCAAAGAGCCAGGGCCAAAAACATTCAGTACTTC
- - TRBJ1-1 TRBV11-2 CASSQATMNTEAFF TGTGCCAGCAGCCAGGCCACGATGAACACTGAAGCTTTCTTT
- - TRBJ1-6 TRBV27 CASSLKYRNSPLHF TGTGCCAGCAGTTTGAAATACAGAAATTCACCCCTCCACTTT
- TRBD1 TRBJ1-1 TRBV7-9 CASSFQTGTGSEAFF TGTGCCAGCAGCTTCCAAACCGGGACAGGATCTGAAGCTTTCTTT
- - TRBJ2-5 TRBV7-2 CASSLGGTWLIGETQYF TGTGCCAGCAGCTTAGGGGGGACGTGGTTAATCGGGGAGACCCAGTACTTC
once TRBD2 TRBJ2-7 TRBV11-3 CASSLAGLAGEQYF TGTGCCAGCAGCTTAGCCGGGCTAGCGGGCGAGCAGTACTTC
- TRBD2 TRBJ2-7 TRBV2 CASSVRGADHEQYF TGTGCCAGCAGTGTGCGGGGGGCCGACCACGAGCAGTACTTC
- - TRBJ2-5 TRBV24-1 CATSLTGTATQYF TGTGCCACCAGTTTGACAGGTACGGCGACCCAGTACTTC
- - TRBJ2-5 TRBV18 CASSATETQYF TGTGCCAGCTCCGCGACGGAGACCCAGTACTTC